This TCR beta chain was sequenced during a study of cytotoxic CD8 clonotypes in ibrutinib-treated CLL. The CDR3 spans 14 residues. CDR1 is SGHRS and CDR2 is YFSETQ in the germline V gene. The table came from immunoSEQ multiplex PCR; TCRdb's copy has only in-frame clones and leaves some out. Among roughly 150,000 clones listed, roughly 80% were seen once. This clone was detected only a few times. A junction boundary mismatches the germline segment, possibly from a read error. Extraction of around 2 micrograms of genomic DNA from cryopreserved PBMCs supplied material for TCR beta libraries. The TCR sequence derives from a human donor with chronic lymphocytic leukemia. The specimen was PBMCs, collected after 24 months of ibrutinib treatment. The chain is built from TRBV5-1 and TRBJ1-6, with D possibly TRBD1 on 6 matching bases. CDR3 residues: CASREEGGGSPLHF. CDR3 coding DNA: TGTGCCAGCAGAGAAGAGGGGGGCGGATCACCCCTCCACTTT.